The clone carrying this T cell receptor beta chain was seen once. Germline CDR1 SEHNR, CDR2 FQNEAQ (reference sequence). CDR3 length: 14 residues. V gave up 7 bases and J gave up 8 bases, with 18 bases separating them. These data originate in a study of CD8 T cells in Susac syndrome. With random hexamers, reverse transcription was performed on roughly 0.45 to 1 ug of RNA. Multiplex immunoSEQ PCR targeted 54 Vbeta and 13 Jbeta TCR beta segments. In TCRdb, the immunoSEQ multiplex PCR reads were re-called with MiXCR into one record per CDR3 protein. The sample consists of about 110,000 distinct CDR3 sequences, less than 95% of them appearing once. The recently defined diagnostic criteria for definite or probable disease were met by the Susac syndrome patients. While CD8+ and CD4+ T cells were isolated negatively, TEMRA cells were enriched by FACS.

The source of this sequence is a human donor with Susac syndrome. Specimen: CD8+ T cells from PBMCs. The chain links TRBV7-9 to TRBJ2-1; D might be TRBD2 (7 bases). The CDR3, as DNA: TGTGCCAGCAAGGGAGAGGGGGGGCTGGATGAGCAGTTCTTC. Protein sequence: CASKGEGGLDEQFF.